Each of the 9 T cell receptor beta chains below was sequenced from the same sample in a study of shared clonotypes between healthy human individuals. The repertoire was sequenced with immunoSEQ multiplex PCR; TCRdb's copy has only in-frame clones and lacks some. The data contain under 1,100,000 clones, under 80% of them seen just once; the ten biggest clones take up approximately 1.5%. Sequenced material: memory CD4+ T cells sorted from blood. Subset reported: CD45RA-negative fraction. These TCRs come from a man aged 18 to 30 in good health.

This clone was seen once. The chain recombines TRBV27 with TRBJ2-2; 7 bases agree with TRBD2. CDR3 size: 16 residues. Per germline, CDR1 MNHEY and CDR2 SMNVEV (reference sequence). Trimming cost V 2 bases and J 4 bases; bases outside gene matches: 7. CDR3 region: CASSLIRASGTGELFF. The CDR3 nucleotides are TGTGCCAGCAGTTTAATCCGGGCTAGCGGCACCGGGGAGCTGTTTTTT.

The rearrangement links TRBV28 to TRBJ1-2; D unresolved. CDR1 and CDR2 from the germline V gene are MDHEN and SYDVKM. Trimming left V 5 bases short and J 8 bases short, with 9 bases between. This CDR3 contains 11 residues. Here the CDR3 DNA reads TGTGCCAGCAGTCGACGCTGGGGCTACACCTTC. Amino acids: CASSRRWGYTF.

As to this clone: Possible read error: a much larger clone is one base away. The J gene is TRBJ2-5, the V gene TRBV7-2; D gene unclear. The length of the CDR3 is 11 residues. Per germline, CDR1 SGHTA and CDR2 FQGNSA. Trimming took 2 bases from V and 5 from J, leaving 3 bases between them. CDR3: CASSLMETQYF. CDR3 nucleotide sequence: TGTGCCAGCAGCTTAATGGAGACCCAGTACTTC. Together with reference TRBV7-2 and TRBJ2-5, the CDR3 gives the full variable domain: GAGVSQSPSNKVTEKGKDVELRCDPISGHTALYWYRQSLGQGLEFLIYFQGNSAPDKSGLPSDRFSAERTGGSVSTLTIQRTQQEDSAVYLCASSLMETQYFGPGTRLLVL.

The genes are TRBV18 and TRBJ1-6, with 7 bases aligning to TRBD1. CDR1 is KGHSH and CDR2 is LQKENI in the germline V gene. The V segment lost 0 bases and the J segment 14 bases; nucleotides outside the gene matches: 13. The CDR3 contains 16 residues. DNA for the CDR3: TGTGCCAGCTCACCACCAGTGACAGGGCGGAGGGCAGCCCTCCACTTT. Residues: CASSPPVTGRRAALHF. Together with reference TRBV18 and TRBJ1-6, the CDR3 gives the full variable domain: NAGVMQNPRHLVRRRGQEARLRCSPMKGHSHVYWYRQLPEEGLKFMVYLQKENIIDESGMPKERFSAEFPKEGPSILRIQQVVRGDSAAYFCASSPPVTGRRAALHFGNGTRLTVT.

The sample holds a few counts of this clone. Written as DNA, the CDR3 is TGTGCCAGTAGTAACCCGCTGGTGGCAGGCAGTTATCGCAATGAGCAGTTCTTC. Amino acid sequence: CASSNPLVAGSYRNEQFF. The chain combines TRBV19 with TRBJ2-1; D not resolved. V was trimmed by 4 bases and J by 6 bases, leaving 25 bases between them. There are 18 residues in the CDR3. The V gene's germline CDR1 is LNHDA and CDR2 SQIVND (reference sequence). Supplemented by reference TRBV19 and TRBJ2-1, the full variable domain reads DGGITQSPKYLFRKEGQNVTLSCEQNLNHDAMYWYRQDPGQGLRLIYYSQIVNDFQKGDIAEGYSVSREKKESFPLTVTSAQKNPTAFYLCASSNPLVAGSYRNEQFFGPGTRLTVL.

This sequence joins TRBV5-1 and TRBJ2-7; D is tentatively TRBD1 or TRBD2 (5 bases each). V was shortened by 2 bases and J by 6 bases, with 12 bases between the two germline ends. The CDR3 runs to 13 residues. Germline CDR1 is SGHRS and CDR2 is YFSETQ. The CDR3 DNA reads TGCGCCAGCAGCTTTCTCTGGGGGTCCGAGCAGTACTTC. This codes for CASSFLWGSEQYF.

The chain links TRBV20-1 to TRBJ1-2, with D perhaps TRBD1 (6 bases). Trimming cost V 6 bases and J 13 bases, with 15 bases left between them. The CDR3 has 10 residues. Germline lookup yields CDR1 DFQATT and CDR2 SNEGSKA (reference sequence). The CDR3 loop is CSASVGGSTF. The CDR3 DNA follows: TGCAGTGCAAGCGTAGGGGGGTCCACCTTC.

The chain recombines TRBV14 with TRBJ1-6; D uncertain. Between the trimmed V and J ends, which lost 2 bases and 8 bases, there was a span of 19 bases. Germline V gene sequence: CDR1 SGHDN, CDR2 FVKESK. The CDR3 is 17 residues long. The CDR3 coding sequence is TGTGCCAGCAGCCAACCTGTAGGTGCCTGGCGGGATTCACCCCTCCACTTT. As protein: CASSQPVGAWRDSPLHF.

V gene TRBV5-1 combines with J gene TRBJ2-3; 7 bases agree with TRBD1. The trim removed 4 bases at V and 3 bases at J, leaving 8 bases unmatched. This CDR3 has 15 residues. Germline CDR1 reads SGHRS; CDR2 reads YFSETQ. The DNA for the CDR3 is TGCGCCAGCAGCCCCACCCTGACAGGGACAGATACGCAGTATTTT. This sequence encodes CASSPTLTGTDTQYF.